One T cell receptor (beta chain) is described in this entry. No antigen is known for it. It has no much larger one-base neighbor in the sample; base qualities were not kept. The sample is drawn from a study of shared clonotypes between healthy human individuals (dated by TCRdb to the early 2020s). With respect to the entire study: A couple of women and a few men aged 18 to 49 years were included in the cohort. To estimate repertoire size and how much clonotypes are shared between individuals, the study performed deep sequencing of blood TCR repertoires from a few healthy adults. Per donor, leukapheresis produced somewhere between about 0.8 and 9 billion PBMCs. For each donor, CD4 naive and CD4 memory were each run on three plates, CD8 naive on two plates, and CD8 memory on one plate. To increase sequencing depth and limit assay-specific biases, TCR repertoire library preparation and sequencing were carried out by different laboratories using diverse techniques.

Using the deep immunoSEQ assay, multiplex PCR amplified TCR CDR3 regions from genomic DNA. For each cell subset, the extracted genomic DNA was distributed evenly across all wells of several immunoSEQ 96-well plates, and each plate served as one replicate. Each replicate PCR for sorted subsets received roughly 0.2 ug genomic DNA, equal to tens of thousands of T cell genomes. The purified libraries were quantified using a Qubit 3.0 fluorometer, sized with a Bioanalyzer 2100, and then quantified again using the KAPA Library Quantification kit. Each immunoSEQ 96-well plate was sequenced on its own single-read 150-cycle Illumina NextSeq 550 flow cell. The study's processing was this. Because the immunoSEQ output held only junctional sequences and lacked quality scores, the filtering could not match the filtering applied to full-length reads. To assign V/J genes and CDR3, sequences were annotated using PyIR, a Python wrapper for IgBLAST v1.9, with IMGT germline references. Reads were filtered out if the reads had weak V/J assignments (E-value above 1e-6), no CDR3, stop codons, out-of-frame junctions, or ambiguous translated residues. V3J clonotypes were defined as sequences sharing an identical inferred V gene, J gene, and CDR3 amino acid sequence. Percentage overlap between repertoires was computed as shared unique clonotypes divided by the size of the smaller repertoire. Repertoire richness was assessed with RTK rarefaction, the Chao1 estimator, and Recon v2.1 estimates of unobserved clonotypes. OLGA was used to compute generation probabilities for all TCRbeta clonotypes that the gDNA method yielded from four donors. The table comes from immuneACCESS by way of TCRdb, which keeps in-frame sequences with V and J called. Part of the clones is missing from these tables; in studies checked, under half for an unresolved V gene and the rest for unknown reasons. The V and J calls and clone size were taken over from that table, and D and trimming were inferred from the DNA. For this sample there are roughly 700,000 clones; approximately 79% appear just once. Around 1.6% of the sample comes from the top ten.

The junction shows trimming of 5 bases on V and 7 bases on J, plus 12 bases between the germline ends. The CDR3 goes from the cysteine to the phenylalanine over 14 residues. Just the 42-base CDR3 DNA is kept, in frame starting at base 1. For CDR1 and CDR2, the germline V gene lists MDHEN and SYDVKM. What the work shows at the level of the full study, not this receptor alone: Sampling was restricted to blood, and TCR repertoires in tissues likely differ from the TCR repertoires found in blood. Across a few donors, about 5% of naive CD4, 3% to 4% of naive CD8, around 2.1% of memory CD4, and around 0.4% of memory CD8 clonotypes were shared. Even with the large sequencing depth, rarefaction of the sorted-subset datasets indicated that sequencing was incomplete. The genetic and exposure-history diversity represented was limited by the small number of donors. Pairwise subsampling led to the expectation that sequencing depth would affect the degree of clonotype sharing among donors. Larger estimated clonotype richness was generally found for naive subsets than for memory subsets. Compared with non-shared clonotypes, the clonotypes found in all four sorted-subset donors had higher generation probabilities.

The donors were healthy, HIV-negative adults who had no recently reported acute infections or vaccinations. Every donor was a Caucasian adult residing in Nashville, Tennessee, USA. CD4+ T cells were enriched through magnetic negative selection, after which naive cells were positively selected on CD45RA and the remaining negative fraction served as the memory subset. Blood was collected by leukapheresis, and PBMCs were isolated by Ficoll-Histopaque density gradient centrifugation and then cryopreserved in liquid nitrogen vapor phase. Analytical flow cytometry was used to check the purity and quantity of each magnetically sorted T cell population. Genomic DNA was isolated from every sorted fraction and measured by UV absorbance on a Nanodrop 2000c.

Sequenced input: memory CD4+ T cells sorted from blood. Read against the paper, the sample's cell subset or site label means: CD45RA-negative fraction. The clonotype comes from a woman under 40 in good health. The chain employs TRBV28 and TRBJ1-6, and possibly TRBD1, on 5 matching bases. The nucleotide sequence reads TGTGCCAGCAGTCACGGGGCCTTGAATTCACCCCTCCACTTT. Its coded protein is CASSHGALNSPLHF.